This T cell receptor (beta chain) came from a study of PD-1 blockade in mismatch repair-deficient tumors. This clone has just a few counts. Its antigen is unknown. The CDR3 covers 15 residues. Germline V gene lookup returns CDR1 SGHNT and CDR2 YYREEE (reference sequence). Trimming left V 4 bases short and J 5 bases short, with 19 bases between. TCRs were sequenced from three patients responding to pembrolizumab. Study conclusions and caveats: Rapid post-treatment expansion, then contraction, generally preceding radiologic response, marked tumor-resident clones.

The protocol was immunoSEQ multiplex PCR, while the TCRdb copy is restricted to in-frame clones and leaves out a portion. The data contain about 63,000 clones, around 88% of them singletons. The TCR originated in an adult with mismatch repair-deficient cancer. The sequences come from peripheral blood, collected 52 weeks after starting pembrolizumab. The chain has TRBV5-4 and TRBJ2-7, with D perhaps matching TRBD1 or TRBD2 (5 bases each). This CDR3 is CASSRRYRQGDEQYF. In DNA, the CDR3 is TGTGCCAGCAGCCGGCGCTATAGGCAGGGAGACGAGCAGTACTTC.